This TCR beta chain stems from a study of technical replicates of blood from several donors. Germline assignment: CDR1 MNHEY and CDR2 SMNVEV (reference sequence). V lost 7 bases, J lost 2 bases, and 9 bases stayed unmatched. The CDR3 has 15 residues. Repertoires were generated with immunoSEQ multiplex PCR, while TCRdb's copy carries only in-frame clones and drops some. Of tens of thousands of clones listed, just under 95% were seen once; the top ten hold 0.25% to 0.3%. The clonotype was recovered from a human donor in good health. Material: T cells isolated from PBMCs. This chain connects TRBV27 to TRBJ2-3; 7 positions match TRBD2. The CDR3 region has the DNA TGTGCCAGCACCAAAAAGGGACTAAACACAGATACGCAGTATTTT. Encoded protein: CASTKKGLNTDTQYF.